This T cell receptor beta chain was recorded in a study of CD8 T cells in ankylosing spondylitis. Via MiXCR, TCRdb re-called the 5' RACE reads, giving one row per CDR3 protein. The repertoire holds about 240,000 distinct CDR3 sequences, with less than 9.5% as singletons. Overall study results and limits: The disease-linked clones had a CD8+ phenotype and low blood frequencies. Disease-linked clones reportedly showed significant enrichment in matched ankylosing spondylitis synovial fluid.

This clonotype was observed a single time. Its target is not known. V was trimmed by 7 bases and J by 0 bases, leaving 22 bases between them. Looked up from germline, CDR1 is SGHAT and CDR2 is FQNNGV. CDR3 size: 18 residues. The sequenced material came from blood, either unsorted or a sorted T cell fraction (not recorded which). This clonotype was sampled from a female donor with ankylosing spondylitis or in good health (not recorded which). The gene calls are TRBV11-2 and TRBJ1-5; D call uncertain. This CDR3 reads CASNLWIGDAYSNQPQHF. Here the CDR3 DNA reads TGTGCCAGCAACCTATGGATAGGCGACGCATATAGCAATCAGCCCCAGCATTTT. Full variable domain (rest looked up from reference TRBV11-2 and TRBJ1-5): EAGVAQSPRYKIIEKRQSVAFWCNPISGHATLYWYQQILGQGPKLLIQFQNNGVVDDSQLPKDRFSAERLKGVDSTLKIQPAKLEDSAVYLCASNLWIGDAYSNQPQHFGDGTRLSIL.